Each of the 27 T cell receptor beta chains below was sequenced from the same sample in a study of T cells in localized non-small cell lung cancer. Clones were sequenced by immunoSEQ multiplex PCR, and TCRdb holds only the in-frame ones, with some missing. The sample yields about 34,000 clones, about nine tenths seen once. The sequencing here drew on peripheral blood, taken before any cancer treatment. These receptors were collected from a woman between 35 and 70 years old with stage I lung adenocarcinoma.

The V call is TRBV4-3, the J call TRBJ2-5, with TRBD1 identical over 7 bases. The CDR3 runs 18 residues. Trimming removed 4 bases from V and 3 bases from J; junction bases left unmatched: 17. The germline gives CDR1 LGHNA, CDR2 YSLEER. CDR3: CASSLVWDSPRPKETQYF. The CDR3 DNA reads TGCGCCAGCAGCCTCGTCTGGGACAGCCCACGGCCAAAAGAGACCCAGTACTTC.

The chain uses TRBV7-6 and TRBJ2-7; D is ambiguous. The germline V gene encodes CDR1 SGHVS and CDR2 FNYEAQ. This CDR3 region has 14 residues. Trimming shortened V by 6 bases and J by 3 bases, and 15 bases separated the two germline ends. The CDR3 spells CASRASETFYEQYF. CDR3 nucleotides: TGTGCCAGCAGAGCCTCGGAAACTTTCTACGAGCAGTACTTC.

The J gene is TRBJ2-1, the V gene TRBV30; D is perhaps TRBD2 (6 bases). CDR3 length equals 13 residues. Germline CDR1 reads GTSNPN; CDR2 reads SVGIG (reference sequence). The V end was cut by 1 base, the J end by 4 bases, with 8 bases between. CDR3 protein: CAWSGLGYNEQFF. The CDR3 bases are TGTGCCTGGAGTGGACTAGGGTACAATGAGCAGTTCTTC.

The CDR3 nucleotides are TGTGCCAGCAAGTCGACGCTGGCAGGGGCGAACTATGGCTACACCTTC. It yields the protein CASKSTLAGANYGYTF. The genes are TRBV19 and TRBJ1-2; possibly TRBD1 for D (6 bases). The CDR3 spans 16 residues. Trimming removed 9 bases from V and 2 bases from J, with 22 bases in between. CDR1 is LNHDA and CDR2 is SQIVND in the germline V gene (reference sequence). Looking up the rest from reference TRBV19 and TRBJ1-2 gives the full variable domain: DGGITQSPKYLFRKEGQNVTLSCEQNLNHDAMYWYRQDPGQGLRLIYYSQIVNDFQKGDIAEGYSVSREKKESFPLTVTSAQKNPTAFYLCASKSTLAGANYGYTFGSGTRLTVV.

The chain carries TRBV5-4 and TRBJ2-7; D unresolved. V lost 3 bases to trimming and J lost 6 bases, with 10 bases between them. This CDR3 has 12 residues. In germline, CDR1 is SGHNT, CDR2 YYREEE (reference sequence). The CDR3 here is CASSSRTGEQYF. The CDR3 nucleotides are TGTGCCAGCAGCTCCCGGACCGGCGAGCAGTACTTC.

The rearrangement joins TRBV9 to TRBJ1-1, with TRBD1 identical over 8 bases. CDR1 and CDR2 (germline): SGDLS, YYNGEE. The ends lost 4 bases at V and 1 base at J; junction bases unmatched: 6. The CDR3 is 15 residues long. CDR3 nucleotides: TGTGCCAGCAGCCCGAGGGGGACAGGGAACACTGAAGCTTTCTTT. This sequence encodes CASSPRGTGNTEAFF. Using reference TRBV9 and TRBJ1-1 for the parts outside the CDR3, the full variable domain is DSGVTQTPKHLITATGQRVTLRCSPRSGDLSVYWYQQSLDQGLQFLIQYYNGEERAKGNILERFSAQQFPDLHSELNLSSLELGDSALYFCASSPRGTGNTEAFFGQGTRLTVV.

The CDR3 region has the DNA TGTGCCAGCAGCTTGGCTGGCGGGGGGGCCAATGAGCAGTTCTTC. Amino acid sequence: CASSLAGGGANEQFF. The rearrangement links TRBV5-5 to TRBJ2-1; 9 bases line up with TRBD2. J lost 6 bases, V lost 0 bases, and 4 bases had no gene match. Germline CDR1 and CDR2: SGHKS and YYEKEE (reference sequence). The CDR3 totals 15 residues.

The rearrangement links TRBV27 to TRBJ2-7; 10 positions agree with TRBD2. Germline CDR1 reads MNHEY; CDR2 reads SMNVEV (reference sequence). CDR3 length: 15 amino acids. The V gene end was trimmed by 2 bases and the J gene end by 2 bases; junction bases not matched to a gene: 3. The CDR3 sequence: CASSLGLAATYEQYF. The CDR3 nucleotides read TGTGCCAGCAGTTTAGGACTAGCGGCGACCTACGAGCAGTACTTC.

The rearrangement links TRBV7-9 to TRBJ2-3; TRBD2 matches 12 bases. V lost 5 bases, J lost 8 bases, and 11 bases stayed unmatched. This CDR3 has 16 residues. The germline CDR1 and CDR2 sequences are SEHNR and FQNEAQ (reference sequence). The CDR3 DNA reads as TGTGCCAGCAGCCCTAACCCTAGCGGGGGGGCTGGTACGCAGTATTTT. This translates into CASSPNPSGGAGTQYF.

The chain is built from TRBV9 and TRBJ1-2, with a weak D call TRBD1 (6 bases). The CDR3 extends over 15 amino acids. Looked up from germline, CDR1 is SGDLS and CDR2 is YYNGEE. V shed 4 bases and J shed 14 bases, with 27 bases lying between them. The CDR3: CASSPGQDPLSGVTF. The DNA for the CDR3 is TGTGCCAGCAGCCCGGGACAAGACCCTCTATCTGGGGTAACCTTC.

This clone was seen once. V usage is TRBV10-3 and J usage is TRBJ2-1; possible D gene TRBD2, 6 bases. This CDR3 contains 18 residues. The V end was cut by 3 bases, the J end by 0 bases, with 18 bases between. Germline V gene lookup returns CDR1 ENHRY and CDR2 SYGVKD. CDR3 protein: CAISEVKAGGSSYNEQFF. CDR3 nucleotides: TGTGCCATCAGTGAAGTAAAGGCCGGGGGAAGCTCCTACAATGAGCAGTTCTTC.

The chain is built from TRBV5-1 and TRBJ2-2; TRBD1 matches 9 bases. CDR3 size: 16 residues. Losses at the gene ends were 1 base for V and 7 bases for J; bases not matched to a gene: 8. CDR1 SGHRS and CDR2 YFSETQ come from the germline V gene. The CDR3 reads CASSLTGGNLFGELFF. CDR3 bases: TGCGCCAGCAGCTTGACAGGGGGCAACTTGTTCGGGGAGCTGTTTTTT.

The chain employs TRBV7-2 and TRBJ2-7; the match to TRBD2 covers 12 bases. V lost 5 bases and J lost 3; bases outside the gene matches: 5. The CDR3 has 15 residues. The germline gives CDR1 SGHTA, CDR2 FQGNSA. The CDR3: CASSVGLAGNYEQYF. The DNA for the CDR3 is TGTGCCAGCAGCGTTGGACTAGCGGGGAACTACGAGCAGTACTTC.

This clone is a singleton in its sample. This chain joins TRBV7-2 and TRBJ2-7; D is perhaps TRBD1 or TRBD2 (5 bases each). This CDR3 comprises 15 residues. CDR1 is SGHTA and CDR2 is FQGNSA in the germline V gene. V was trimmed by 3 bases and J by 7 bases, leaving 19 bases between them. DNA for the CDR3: TGTGCCAGCAGCTTCACCGGGACCGCGACGGGAGAGCAGTACTTC. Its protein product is CASSFTGTATGEQYF.

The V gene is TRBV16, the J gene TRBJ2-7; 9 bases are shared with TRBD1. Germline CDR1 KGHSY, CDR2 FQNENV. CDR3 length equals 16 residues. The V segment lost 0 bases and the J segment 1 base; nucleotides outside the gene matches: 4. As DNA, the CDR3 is TGTGCCAGCAGCCAATCTGTCGGGACAGGGTCCTACGAGCAGTACTTC. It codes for CASSQSVGTGSYEQYF.

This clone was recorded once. The CDR3 here is CASSRAGGSRDEQFF. CDR3 bases: TGTGCCAGCAGTCGGGCGGGGGGCTCTAGGGATGAGCAGTTCTTC. This sequence joins TRBV2 and TRBJ2-1; 8 bases match TRBD2. CDR3 length: 15 amino acids. Germline CDR1 is SNHLY and CDR2 is FYNNEI. The V and J ends lost 5 bases and 8 bases, in that order; junction bases with no gene match: 11.

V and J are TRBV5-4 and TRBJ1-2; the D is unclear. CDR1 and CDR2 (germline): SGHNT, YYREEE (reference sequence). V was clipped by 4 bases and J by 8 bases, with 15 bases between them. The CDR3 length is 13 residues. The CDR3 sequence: CASSPPGERGYTF. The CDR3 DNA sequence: TGTGCCAGCAGCCCGCCCGGGGAGCGGGGCTACACCTTC.

The CDR3 here is CASSNRLAKNIQYF. The CDR3 DNA reads TGTGCCAGCAGTAATAGACTAGCCAAAAACATTCAGTACTTC. The chain is built from TRBV6-6 and TRBJ2-4; D unresolved. CDR3 length: 14 amino acids. The germline gives CDR1 MNHNY, CDR2 SVGAGI (reference sequence). V was shortened by 5 bases and J by 0 bases, with 8 bases between the two germline ends.

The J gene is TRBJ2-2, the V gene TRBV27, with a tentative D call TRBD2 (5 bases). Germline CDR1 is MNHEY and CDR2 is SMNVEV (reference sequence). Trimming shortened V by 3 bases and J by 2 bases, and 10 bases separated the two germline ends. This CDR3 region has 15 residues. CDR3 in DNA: TGTGCCAGCAGTTTTTTAGGACTTAACACCGGGGAGCTGTTTTTT. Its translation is CASSFLGLNTGELFF.

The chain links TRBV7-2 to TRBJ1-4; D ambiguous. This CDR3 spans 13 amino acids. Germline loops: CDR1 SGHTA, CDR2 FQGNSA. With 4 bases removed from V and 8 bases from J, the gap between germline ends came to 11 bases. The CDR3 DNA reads TGTGCCAGCAGCTCCCGAGTACTCGAAAAACTGTTTTTT. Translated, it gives CASSSRVLEKLFF. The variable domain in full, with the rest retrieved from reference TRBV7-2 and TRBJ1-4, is GAGVSQSPSNKVTEKGKDVELRCDPISGHTALYWYRQSLGQGLEFLIYFQGNSAPDKSGLPSDRFSAERTGGSVSTLTIQRTQQEDSAVYLCASSSRVLEKLFFGSGTQLSVL.

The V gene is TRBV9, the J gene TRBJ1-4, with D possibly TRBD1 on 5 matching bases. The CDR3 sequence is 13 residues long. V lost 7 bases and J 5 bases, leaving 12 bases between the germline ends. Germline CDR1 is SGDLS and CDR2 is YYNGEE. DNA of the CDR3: TGTGCCAGCGGGGTTTCAGGGAATGAAAAACTGTTTTTT. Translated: CASGVSGNEKLFF.

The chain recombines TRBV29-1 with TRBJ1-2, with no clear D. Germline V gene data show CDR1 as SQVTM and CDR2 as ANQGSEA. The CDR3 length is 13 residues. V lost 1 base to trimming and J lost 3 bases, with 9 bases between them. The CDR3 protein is CSVEAEEYYGYTF. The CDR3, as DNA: TGCAGCGTTGAAGCGGAGGAATACTATGGCTACACCTTC.

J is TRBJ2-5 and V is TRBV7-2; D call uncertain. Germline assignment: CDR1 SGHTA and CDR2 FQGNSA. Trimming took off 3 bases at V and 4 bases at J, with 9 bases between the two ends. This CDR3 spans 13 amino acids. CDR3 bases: TGTGCCAGCAGCTTTGGAGCCGGAGAGACCCAGTACTTC. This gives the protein CASSFGAGETQYF.

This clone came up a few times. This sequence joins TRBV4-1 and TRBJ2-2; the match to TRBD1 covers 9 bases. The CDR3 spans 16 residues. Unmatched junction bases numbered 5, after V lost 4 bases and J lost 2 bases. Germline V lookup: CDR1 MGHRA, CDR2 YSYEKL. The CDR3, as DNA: TGCGCCAGCAGCCTAGGGACAGGGCTTAACACCGGGGAGCTGTTTTTT. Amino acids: CASSLGTGLNTGELFF.

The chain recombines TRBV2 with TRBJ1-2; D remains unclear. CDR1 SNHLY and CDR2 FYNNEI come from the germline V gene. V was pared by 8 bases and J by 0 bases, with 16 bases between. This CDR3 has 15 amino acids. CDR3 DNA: TGTGCCAGCGGAGGAGTGACGGAAGCTAACTATGGCTACACCTTC. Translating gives CASGGVTEANYGYTF.

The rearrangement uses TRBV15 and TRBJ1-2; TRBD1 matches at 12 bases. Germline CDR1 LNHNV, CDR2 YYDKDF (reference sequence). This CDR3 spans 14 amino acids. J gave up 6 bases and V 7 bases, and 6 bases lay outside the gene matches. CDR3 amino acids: CATTAGTGGHGYTF. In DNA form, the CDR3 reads TGTGCCACCACCGCCGGGACAGGGGGCCATGGCTACACCTTC.

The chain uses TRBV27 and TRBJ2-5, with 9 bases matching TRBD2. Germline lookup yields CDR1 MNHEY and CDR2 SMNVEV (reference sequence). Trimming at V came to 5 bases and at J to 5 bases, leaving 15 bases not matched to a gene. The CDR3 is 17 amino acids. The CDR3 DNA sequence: TGTGCCAGCAGTCCATACGGGGGCGGGGGGGCGTTTGAGACCCAGTACTTC. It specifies CASSPYGGGGAFETQYF.